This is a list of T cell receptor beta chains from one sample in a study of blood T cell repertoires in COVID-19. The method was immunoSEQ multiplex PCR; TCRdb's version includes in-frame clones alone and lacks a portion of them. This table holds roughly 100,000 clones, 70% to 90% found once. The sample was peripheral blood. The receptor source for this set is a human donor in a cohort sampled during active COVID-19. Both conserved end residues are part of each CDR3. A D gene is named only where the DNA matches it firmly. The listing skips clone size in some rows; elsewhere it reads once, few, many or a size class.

cdr3_nt: TGTGCCAGCTCACCAATGTCGACTAGTCGGGAGACCCAGTACTTC; cdr3_aa: CASSPMSTSRETQYF; cdr3_length: 15; clone_size: .; d_call: .; j_call: TRBJ2-5; v_call: TRBV18
cdr3_nt: TGCGCCAGCAGCCGGCCTAGCGGCAACACCGGGGAGCTGTTTTTT; cdr3_aa: CASSRPSGNTGELFF; cdr3_length: 15; clone_size: .; d_call: TRBD2; j_call: TRBJ2-2; v_call: TRBV5-1
cdr3_nt: TGTGCCAGTAGTACGGACAGGGGGAGTAGAACTTGGGGCTACACCTTC; cdr3_aa: CASSTDRGSRTWGYTF; cdr3_length: 16; clone_size: .; d_call: TRBD1; j_call: TRBJ1-2; v_call: TRBV19
cdr3_nt: TGTGCCACCAGTGGGGCAGGCCAAGAGACCCAGTACTTC; cdr3_aa: CATSGAGQETQYF; cdr3_length: 13; clone_size: .; d_call: .; j_call: TRBJ2-5; v_call: TRBV24-1
cdr3_nt: TGTGCCAGCAGTTCACCATCAGGGCCAGAAAACTATGGCTACACCTTC; cdr3_aa: CASSSPSGPENYGYTF; cdr3_length: 16; clone_size: .; d_call: .; j_call: TRBJ1-2; v_call: TRBV6-5
cdr3_nt: TGTGCCAGCCGCCAGTGGGACACCAACACCGGGGAGCTGTTTTTT; cdr3_aa: CASRQWDTNTGELFF; cdr3_length: 15; clone_size: .; d_call: .; j_call: TRBJ2-2; v_call: TRBV2
cdr3_nt: TGTGCCAGCAGTTACTCGATGAGAGAGCCTGGAAACACCATATATTTT; cdr3_aa: CASSYSMREPGNTIYF; cdr3_length: 16; clone_size: .; d_call: .; j_call: TRBJ1-3; v_call: TRBV6-5
cdr3_nt: TGCGCCAGCAGCCAAGATTGGACAGGGCCTTATGGCTACACCTTC; cdr3_aa: CASSQDWTGPYGYTF; cdr3_length: 15; clone_size: once; d_call: TRBD1; j_call: TRBJ1-2; v_call: TRBV4-1
cdr3_nt: TGTGCCAGCAGTTTACAGGGGGCTGACTATGGCTACACCTTC; cdr3_aa: CASSLQGADYGYTF; cdr3_length: 14; clone_size: .; d_call: TRBD1; j_call: TRBJ1-2; v_call: TRBV27
cdr3_nt: TGTGCCAGCAGTGAAGGCCCTTTGGCGGGGGCCTACAATGAGCAGTTCTTC; cdr3_aa: CASSEGPLAGAYNEQFF; cdr3_length: 17; clone_size: once; d_call: TRBD2; j_call: TRBJ2-1; v_call: TRBV6-4
cdr3_nt: TGTGCCAGCAGTCTAACAGGAAACACTGAAGCTTTCTTT; cdr3_aa: CASSLTGNTEAFF; cdr3_length: 13; clone_size: few; d_call: .; j_call: TRBJ1-1; v_call: TRBV6-4
cdr3_nt: TGCGCCAGCAGCTTGAAACAGCATAATCTTTACGAGCAGTACTTC; cdr3_aa: CASSLKQHNLYEQYF; cdr3_length: 15; clone_size: .; d_call: .; j_call: TRBJ2-7; v_call: TRBV5-1
cdr3_nt: TGTGCCTGGACCTCAGGGGTCAATCAGCCCCAGCATTTT; cdr3_aa: CAWTSGVNQPQHF; cdr3_length: 13; clone_size: .; d_call: .; j_call: TRBJ1-5; v_call: TRBV30
cdr3_nt: TGTGCCTGGGAATCCGGGACAGGGGGATATCGCCGTGGAAACACCATATATTTT; cdr3_aa: CAWESGTGGYRRGNTIYF; cdr3_length: 18; clone_size: once; d_call: TRBD1; j_call: TRBJ1-3; v_call: TRBV30
cdr3_nt: TGTGCCAGCAACAGGAACGGTTTGAACACTGAAGCTTTCTTT; cdr3_aa: CASNRNGLNTEAFF; cdr3_length: 14; clone_size: .; d_call: .; j_call: TRBJ1-1; v_call: TRBV27
cdr3_nt: TGTGCCAGCAGTCGTGGAGTGAGTCACACCGGGGAGCTGTTTTTT; cdr3_aa: CASSRGVSHTGELFF; cdr3_length: 15; clone_size: .; d_call: .; j_call: TRBJ2-2; v_call: TRBV6-5
cdr3_nt: TGTGCCAGCAGGCCGGACAATAGGGATTTAACCTTC; cdr3_aa: CASRPDNRDLTF; cdr3_length: 12; clone_size: once; d_call: .; j_call: TRBJ1-2; v_call: TRBV28
cdr3_nt: TGTGCCATCAGGCCCGAGGGGAACACTGAAGCTTTCTTT; cdr3_aa: CAIRPEGNTEAFF; cdr3_length: 13; clone_size: .; d_call: .; j_call: TRBJ1-1; v_call: TRBV10-3
cdr3_nt: TGTGCCAGCAGCTTAGTCCCAGGGGTGGGCACAGATACGCAGTATTTT; cdr3_aa: CASSLVPGVGTDTQYF; cdr3_length: 16; clone_size: .; d_call: .; j_call: TRBJ2-3; v_call: TRBV7-2
cdr3_nt: TGTGCCAGCAGCTTGTCTACAGGGTCAACTAACTATGGCTACACCTTC; cdr3_aa: CASSLSTGSTNYGYTF; cdr3_length: 16; clone_size: once; d_call: .; j_call: TRBJ1-2; v_call: TRBV7-6
cdr3_nt: TGTGCCAGCAGCACGCTCGGGACAGGGGGCGACCTTGGATACAATGAGCAGTTCTTC; cdr3_aa: CASSTLGTGGDLGYNEQFF; cdr3_length: 19; clone_size: .; d_call: TRBD1; j_call: TRBJ2-1; v_call: TRBV5-5
cdr3_nt: TGTGCCAGCAGCCCTGGACAGGGTATAATGAACACTGAAGCTTTCTTT; cdr3_aa: CASSPGQGIMNTEAFF; cdr3_length: 16; clone_size: .; d_call: TRBD1; j_call: TRBJ1-1; v_call: TRBV7-8
cdr3_nt: TGTGCCAGCAGCCGAGGACTAGCGGCGAACACCGGGGAGCTGTTTTTT; cdr3_aa: CASSRGLAANTGELFF; cdr3_length: 16; clone_size: .; d_call: TRBD2; j_call: TRBJ2-2; v_call: TRBV11-2
cdr3_nt: TGTGCCAGCAGCTTAGGGGGGACAGGGGGCCACGAGCAGTACTTC; cdr3_aa: CASSLGGTGGHEQYF; cdr3_length: 15; clone_size: .; d_call: TRBD1; j_call: TRBJ2-7; v_call: TRBV7-9
cdr3_nt: TGTGCCATCAGTGAGTCGACGGGACAGCCCCAGCATTTT; cdr3_aa: CAISESTGQPQHF; cdr3_length: 13; clone_size: once; d_call: .; j_call: TRBJ1-5; v_call: TRBV10-3
cdr3_nt: TGCGCCAGCAGCCAAAACTCTGGCGGGGTACACTACGAGCAGTACTTC; cdr3_aa: CASSQNSGGVHYEQYF; cdr3_length: 16; clone_size: .; d_call: .; j_call: TRBJ2-7; v_call: TRBV4-1
cdr3_nt: TGTGCCAGCAGTTCGCGTCGCCGAGGAAACACCATATATTTT; cdr3_aa: CASSSRRRGNTIYF; cdr3_length: 14; clone_size: .; d_call: .; j_call: TRBJ1-3; v_call: TRBV6-2/TRBV6-3
cdr3_nt: TGTGCCAGCAGCCCCCGGGACTTAGGAGAGACCCAGTACTTC; cdr3_aa: CASSPRDLGETQYF; cdr3_length: 14; clone_size: .; d_call: .; j_call: TRBJ2-5; v_call: TRBV7-6
cdr3_nt: TGCGCCAGCAGCCAAACATCTAGATACCGAAGCTCCTACGAGCAGTACTTC; cdr3_aa: CASSQTSRYRSSYEQYF; cdr3_length: 17; clone_size: .; d_call: .; j_call: TRBJ2-7; v_call: TRBV4-1
cdr3_nt: TGTGCCAGCAGTACCCCACAGGATTTCACAGATACGCAGTATTTT; cdr3_aa: CASSTPQDFTDTQYF; cdr3_length: 15; clone_size: .; d_call: .; j_call: TRBJ2-3; v_call: TRBV28
cdr3_nt: TGTGCCAGCAGCGACGCGGGATACCAAGAGACCCAGTACTTC; cdr3_aa: CASSDAGYQETQYF; cdr3_length: 14; clone_size: .; d_call: .; j_call: TRBJ2-5; v_call: TRBV6-5
cdr3_nt: TGTGCCAGCAGCCCCCAGGGACTAGTAGGCTACAATGAGCAGTTCTTC; cdr3_aa: CASSPQGLVGYNEQFF; cdr3_length: 16; clone_size: few; d_call: TRBD2; j_call: TRBJ2-1; v_call: TRBV7-9
cdr3_nt: TGTGCCAGCAGTGAAGATTTAGGGGAACCCCAGCATTTT; cdr3_aa: CASSEDLGEPQHF; cdr3_length: 13; clone_size: .; d_call: .; j_call: TRBJ1-5; v_call: TRBV6-1
cdr3_nt: TGTGCCACCAGCAGAGACACAAGGGCGGGTGAAAAACTGTTTTTT; cdr3_aa: CATSRDTRAGEKLFF; cdr3_length: 15; clone_size: .; d_call: .; j_call: TRBJ1-4; v_call: TRBV15
cdr3_nt: TGTGCCAGCAGTTTATGGGACAGGGGCGCGCTCGGGGAGCTGTTTTTT; cdr3_aa: CASSLWDRGALGELFF; cdr3_length: 16; clone_size: .; d_call: TRBD1; j_call: TRBJ2-2; v_call: TRBV28
cdr3_nt: TGTGCCAGCAGCACACAGGCTTCTAACTATGGCTACACCTTC; cdr3_aa: CASSTQASNYGYTF; cdr3_length: 14; clone_size: .; d_call: .; j_call: TRBJ1-2; v_call: TRBV3-1/TRBV3-2
cdr3_nt: TGTGCCAGCAGCCGCGGGACAGGGGTTAACTATGGCTACACCTTC; cdr3_aa: CASSRGTGVNYGYTF; cdr3_length: 15; clone_size: .; d_call: TRBD1; j_call: TRBJ1-2; v_call: TRBV14
cdr3_nt: TGTGCCAGCAGTACCCGGACTAGTCGGGATGAGCAGTACTTC; cdr3_aa: CASSTRTSRDEQYF; cdr3_length: 14; clone_size: .; d_call: TRBD2; j_call: TRBJ2-7; v_call: TRBV6-2/TRBV6-3
cdr3_nt: TGTGCCAGCAGCCCAGCTCTTTATCCCAACACCGGGGAGCTGTTTTTT; cdr3_aa: CASSPALYPNTGELFF; cdr3_length: 16; clone_size: few; d_call: .; j_call: TRBJ2-2; v_call: TRBV7-8
cdr3_nt: TGTGCCAGCAGCCCATGGACTAGCGGGAAAGTCGACGAGCAGTACTTC; cdr3_aa: CASSPWTSGKVDEQYF; cdr3_length: 16; clone_size: .; d_call: TRBD2; j_call: TRBJ2-7; v_call: TRBV9
cdr3_nt: TGTGCCAGCAGCCCCCGCCGGGACACGGCGGGCAATGAGCAGTTCTTC; cdr3_aa: CASSPRRDTAGNEQFF; cdr3_length: 16; clone_size: .; d_call: .; j_call: TRBJ2-1; v_call: TRBV7-3
cdr3_nt: TGTGCCAGTAGGGTAGCGGGAGGGCCAACCGGGGAGCTGTTTTTT; cdr3_aa: CASRVAGGPTGELFF; cdr3_length: 15; clone_size: .; d_call: TRBD2; j_call: TRBJ2-2; v_call: TRBV19